Below are 27 T cell receptor beta chains sequenced from a single sample in a study of technical replicates of blood from a few donors. Some clones are missing from TCRdb's copy, which holds only in-frame ones; the method was immunoSEQ multiplex PCR. The table has 65,000 to 80,000 clones, roughly 98% seen once; the top ten hold approximately 0.21%. Sequenced sample: T cells isolated from PBMCs. Receptor source: a human donor in good health.

This clone was recorded only once. The chain recombines TRBV4-2 with TRBJ2-7, with 14 nucleotides matching TRBD2. Germline V lookup: CDR1 LGHNA, CDR2 YNFKEQ. With V trimmed by 0 bases and J by 6 bases, 4 bases remained unmatched. This CDR3 is 16 amino acids long. DNA of the CDR3: TGTGCCAGCAGCCAAGATCCCGGACTAGCGGGAGGCGAGCAGTACTTC. This encodes CASSQDPGLAGGEQYF.

This chain connects TRBV14 to TRBJ2-1; 9 bases match TRBD1. In germline, CDR1 is SGHDN, CDR2 FVKESK. The V segment lost 3 bases and the J segment 8 bases; nucleotides outside the gene matches: 14. CDR3 length: 17 residues. The CDR3 DNA reads TGTGCCAGCAGCCAGGCCCCCCGGACAGGGGATTGGTATGAGCAGTTCTTC. Its translation is CASSQAPRTGDWYEQFF.

This chain uses TRBV6-5 with TRBJ1-1; D gene unclear. Between the trimmed V and J ends, which lost 4 bases and 0 bases, there was a span of 6 bases. The CDR3 is 13 amino acids. Germline CDR1 is MNHEY and CDR2 is SVGAGI. The CDR3 region has the DNA TGTGCCAGCAGTTCATTCCTGAACACTGAAGCTTTCTTT. Amino acids: CASSSFLNTEAFF.

The V and J genes are TRBV10-3 and TRBJ2-7; TRBD1 is a possible D gene (6 bases). This CDR3 comprises 15 residues. The V gene's germline CDR1 is ENHRY and CDR2 SYGVKD. Trimming cost V 2 bases and J 3 bases, with 14 bases left between them. CDR3 sequence reads: CAISELYGQIYEQYF. DNA for the CDR3: TGTGCCATCAGTGAGCTATACGGACAGATCTACGAGCAGTACTTC.

The chain has TRBV25-1 and TRBJ2-7; TRBD2 might be the D (5 bases). The CDR3 contains 14 residues. Germline assignment: CDR1 MGHDK and CDR2 SYGVNS. V shed 3 bases and J shed 1 base, with 10 bases lying between them. The CDR3 sequence: CASSESGSSYEQYF. The CDR3 coding sequence is TGTGCCAGCAGTGAGTCGGGATCTTCCTACGAGCAGTACTTC.

The gene calls are TRBV12-5 and TRBJ2-1, with no clear D. This CDR3 contains 15 residues. The V and J ends lost 7 bases and 5 bases respectively, with 18 bases between them. Germline assignment: CDR1 LGHNT and CDR2 FRNRAP. The CDR3 sequence: CASAQLPGRNNEQFF. In nucleotides, the CDR3 is TGTGCTAGTGCCCAGTTACCGGGTCGAAACAATGAGCAGTTCTTC.

The genes are TRBV5-5 and TRBJ2-2; 8 bases line up with TRBD1. The V segment lost 2 bases and the J segment 5 bases; nucleotides outside the gene matches: 2. Germline CDR1 SGHKS, CDR2 YYEKEE (reference sequence). There are 14 residues in the CDR3. CDR3 sequence: CASSLNRGTGELFF. The CDR3 DNA reads TGTGCCAGCAGCTTAAACAGGGGGACCGGGGAGCTGTTTTTT.

In DNA, the CDR3 is TGTGCCAGCAGGTACAGCGGTACCGGGGAGCTGTTTTTT. This sequence encodes CASRYSGTGELFF. This chain joins TRBV2 and TRBJ2-2; D might be TRBD2 (5 bases). Germline CDR1 reads SNHLY; CDR2 reads FYNNEI. V lost 6 bases, J lost 5 bases, and 10 bases lay in between. The CDR3 spans 13 residues.

The V gene is TRBV5-1, the J gene TRBJ2-3; 13 bases match TRBD2. CDR1 SGHRS and CDR2 YFSETQ come from the germline V gene. CDR3 length equals 17 residues. The J segment lost 3 bases and the V segment lost 2 bases, leaving 6 bases of the junction unmatched. CDR3 loop: CASSLLGLAGPTDTQYF. The CDR3 DNA reads TGCGCCAGCAGCTTATTGGGACTAGCGGGGCCGACAGATACGCAGTATTTT.

A note on this clone: Different DNA sequences within this sample yield the same CDR3. The chain is built from TRBV10-3 and TRBJ2-5; perhaps TRBD1 as D (6 bases). Deletions cut 2 bases from V and 5 bases from J, with 9 bases between. Germline V gene lookup returns CDR1 ENHRY and CDR2 SYGVKD. This CDR3 spans 13 amino acids. This CDR3 reads CAISEARGETQYF. Written as DNA, the CDR3 is TGTGCCATCAGTGAGGCGAGGGGGGAGACCCAGTACTTC.

This sequence joins TRBV2 and TRBJ1-5, with a tentative D call TRBD1 (5 bases). This CDR3 contains 13 residues. Germline V gene sequence: CDR1 SNHLY, CDR2 FYNNEI. Trimming left V 7 bases short and J 2 bases short, with 9 bases between. CDR3 coding DNA: TGTGCCAGCATAGGGGAGGGCAATCAGCCCCAGCATTTT. It is translated as CASIGEGNQPQHF.

This chain links TRBV5-8 with TRBJ2-5; no clear D gene. The germline gives CDR1 SGHTS, CDR2 YDEGEE. This CDR3 comprises 13 residues. With 1 base removed from V and 5 bases from J, the gap between germline ends came to 9 bases. CDR3 coding DNA: TGTGCCAGCAGCTTGCGAGGTTGGGAGACCCAGTACTTC. Its translation: CASSLRGWETQYF.

This rearrangement joins TRBV18 to TRBJ2-5, with TRBD2 identical over 7 bases. J was trimmed by 5 bases and V by 3 bases; bases with no gene match: 3. The length of the CDR3 is 13 residues. The germline gives CDR1 KGHSH, CDR2 LQKENI. The DNA for the CDR3 is TGTGCCAGCTCACCGAGGGGAGGGGAGACCCAGTACTTC. Its translation is CASSPRGGETQYF.

The rearrangement links TRBV11-2 to TRBJ2-7, with TRBD1 matching over 10 bases. Losses at the gene ends were 5 bases for V and 6 bases for J; bases not matched to a gene: 10. The V gene's germline CDR1 is SGHAT and CDR2 FQNNGV. The CDR3 sequence is 15 residues long. CDR3 region: CASSLAGTGVSEQYF. The CDR3 coding sequence is TGTGCCAGCAGCCTGGCCGGGACAGGGGTGTCCGAGCAGTACTTC.

The chain is built from TRBV9 and TRBJ1-4, with D perhaps TRBD1 (5 bases). Germline assignment: CDR1 SGDLS and CDR2 YYNGEE. The CDR3 totals 16 residues. The V and J ends lost 3 bases and 4 bases respectively, with 16 bases between them. The CDR3 nucleotides read TGTGCCAGCAGCGGAGACTTGGGGGGTTTTAATGAAAAACTGTTTTTT. It specifies CASSGDLGGFNEKLFF.

The rearrangement links TRBV29-1 to TRBJ1-1; D is unclear. The germline V gene has CDR1 SQVTM and CDR2 ANQGSEA. The V end was cut by 3 bases, the J end by 1 base, with 9 bases between. CDR3 length: 13 residues. As DNA, the CDR3 is TGCAGCGTTGAGAGACTGCCGAACACTGAAGCTTTCTTT. This encodes CSVERLPNTEAFF. The variable domain in full, completed from reference TRBV29-1 and TRBJ1-1, reads SAVISQKPSRDICQRGTSLTIQCQVDSQVTMMFWYRQQPGQSLTLIATANQGSEATYESGFVIDKFPISRPNLTFSTLTVSNMSPEDSSIYLCSVERLPNTEAFFGQGTRLTVV.

The V and J genes are TRBV19 and TRBJ2-4; TRBD1 matches 9 bases. The trim removed 6 bases at V and 6 bases at J, leaving 6 bases unmatched. From germline, CDR1 is LNHDA and CDR2 SQIVND (reference sequence). CDR3 size: 14 residues. CDR3 in DNA: TGTGCCAGTAGAACCCTGACAGGGGGAAACATTCAGTACTTC. Protein product: CASRTLTGGNIQYF.

V and J are TRBV5-6 and TRBJ2-1; the match to TRBD2 covers 12 bases. Germline CDR1 and CDR2: SGHDT and YYEEEE. V was pared by 3 bases and J by 4 bases, with 8 bases of the junction left unmatched. The CDR3 runs 17 residues. CDR3 loop: CASSSLLAGGLYNEQFF. Here the CDR3 DNA reads TGTGCCAGCAGCTCTTTACTAGCGGGAGGCCTATACAATGAGCAGTTCTTC.

In its sample, this clone was seen once. This rearrangement joins TRBV27 to TRBJ2-7; 7 bases align to TRBD2. Germline trimming cut 5 bases from V and 0 bases from J; bases unmatched to any gene: 7. The V gene's germline CDR1 is MNHEY and CDR2 SMNVEV (reference sequence). The CDR3 length is 15 residues. The CDR3 loop is CASSLRGDSSYEQYF. In DNA, the CDR3 is TGTGCCAGCAGTCTTCGGGGGGATAGCTCCTACGAGCAGTACTTC.

J is TRBJ2-1 and V is TRBV6-5; D gene ambiguous. Germline-derived CDR1 and CDR2 are MNHEY and SVGAGI. The CDR3 is made up of 15 amino acids. Trimming stripped 3 bases from V and 3 bases from J, with 12 bases between. CDR3 region: CASSYPWAGYNEQFF. The CDR3 DNA reads TGTGCCAGCAGTTATCCCTGGGCCGGCTACAATGAGCAGTTCTTC.

V is TRBV6-5 and J is TRBJ2-1, with D perhaps matching TRBD2 (5 bases). Trimming took off 2 bases at V and 4 bases at J, with 12 bases between the two ends. The V gene's germline CDR1 is MNHEY and CDR2 SVGAGI. The CDR3 runs to 15 residues. The CDR3 sequence: CASSYAAVEYNEQFF. As DNA, the CDR3 is TGTGCCAGCAGTTACGCAGCGGTTGAGTACAATGAGCAGTTCTTC.

CDR3 DNA sequence: TGTGCCAGCAGTTTTTTCACAGGGAGCACTGAAGCTTTCTTT. This codes for CASSFFTGSTEAFF. This chain connects TRBV27 to TRBJ1-1, with a weak D call TRBD1 (6 bases). The CDR3 has 14 residues. Germline-derived CDR1 and CDR2 are MNHEY and SMNVEV (reference sequence). V was pared by 3 bases and J by 4 bases, with 12 bases between.

V and J are TRBV14 and TRBJ2-3; D is possibly TRBD1 (5 bases). In germline, CDR1 is SGHDN, CDR2 FVKESK. V was clipped by 3 bases and J by 1 base, with 11 bases between them. This CDR3 spans 15 amino acids. The CDR3 DNA reads TGTGCCAGCAGCCACCTAGAGACAGGCACAGATACGCAGTATTTT. Its translation: CASSHLETGTDTQYF.

Here the CDR3 reads CASSTLRQNTEAFF. CDR3 bases: TGTGCCAGCAGTACCCTAAGACAGAACACTGAAGCTTTCTTT. The chain carries TRBV6-5 and TRBJ1-1; D not certain. This CDR3 has 14 residues. V was shortened by 5 bases and J by 1 base, with 11 bases between the two germline ends. CDR1 MNHEY and CDR2 SVGAGI come from the germline V gene.

The CDR3 region has the DNA TGTGCCAGCAGTGTCTTAGGGGTCAATCAGCCCCAGCATTTT. It yields the protein CASSVLGVNQPQHF. The chain recombines TRBV6-1 with TRBJ1-5; tentatively, D is TRBD1 (5 bases). From germline, CDR1 is MNHNS and CDR2 SASEGT. CDR3 size: 14 residues. The V and J ends lost 4 bases and 3 bases respectively, with 10 bases between them.

The V and J genes are TRBV7-3 and TRBJ2-7, with 12 bases that match TRBD2. The J segment lost 4 bases and the V segment lost 4 bases, leaving 5 bases of the junction unmatched. The germline gives CDR1 SGHTA, CDR2 FQGTGA. The CDR3 has 15 amino acids. The CDR3 DNA sequence: TGTGCCAGCAGCTCGACTAGCGGGAGTCCATACGAGCAGTACTTC. It is translated as CASSSTSGSPYEQYF.

The rearrangement joins TRBV28 to TRBJ2-7, with D tentatively TRBD2 (5 bases). This CDR3 spans 14 amino acids. Trimming stripped 3 bases from V and 4 bases from J, with 13 bases between. CDR1 and CDR2 from the germline V gene are MDHEN and SYDVKM. The CDR3 region is CASSFRAGTYEQYF. Here the CDR3 DNA reads TGTGCCAGCAGTTTTAGGGCGGGTACTTACGAGCAGTACTTC.